This is a list of T cell receptor beta chains from one sample in a study of blood T cells in healthy people across ages. One entry per CDR3 protein, called by TCRdb with MiXCR from the 5' RACE reads. This table has some 730,000 distinct CDR3 sequences, about a fifth appearing once. Specimen: blood. The receptors originated from a man between 70 and 80 years old in good health. The CDR3 runs from the conserved cysteine through the conserved F or W. A D gene is named only where the DNA matches it firmly. Size is omitted from some rows. Given values are once, few, many or a class for expanded clones.

V	D	J	size	DNA	CDR3
TRBV7-6	TRBD1	TRBJ1-2	.	TGTGCCAGCAGCTCGACAGACAGGGATAACTATGGCTACACCTTC	CASSSTDRDNYGYTF
TRBV6-2/TRBV6-3	.	TRBJ1-1	few	TGTGCCAGCAGTTCCCTCGCGGAGGGGTCTTTGACTGAAGCTTTCTTT	CASSSLAEGSLTEAFF
TRBV29-1	.	TRBJ2-2	few	TGCAGCGCGGACTTTAGAGGCACCGGGGAGCTGTTTTTT	CSADFRGTGELFF
TRBV29-1	TRBD1	TRBJ1-1	.	TGCAGCGCTGGGACAGGGAGGTGGAGCACTGAAGCTTTCTTT	CSAGTGRWSTEAFF
TRBV7-2	.	TRBJ1-5	few	TGTGCCAGCAGGGATCAGGGAGGGCGGAGCAATCAGCCCCAGCATTTT	CASRDQGGRSNQPQHF
TRBV6-6	.	TRBJ2-3	few	TGTGCCAGCAGTTATGAGCCCCTCCGGACGCAGTATTTT	CASSYEPLRTQYF
TRBV12-3/TRBV12-4	TRBD1	TRBJ2-1	many	TGTGCCAGCAGGCTGACAGGGTACCCCTACAATGAGCAGTTCTTC	CASRLTGYPYNEQFF
TRBV18	.	TRBJ1-3	.	TGTGCCAGCTCACTTGGAATGGAGGGGTCTGGAAACACCATATATTTT	CASSLGMEGSGNTIYF
TRBV10-3	.	TRBJ1-2	few	TGTGCCATCACCCGAGGGGAGGGCTACACCTTC	CAITRGEGYTF
TRBV4-1	.	TRBJ2-3	.	TGCGCCAGCAGCCAAGTGGAGTTAGCGGATACAGATACGCAGTATTTT	CASSQVELADTDTQYF
TRBV28	.	TRBJ1-5	few	TGTGCCAGCAGTCCCTTGGGGCCCCAGCATTTT	CASSPLGPQHF
TRBV2	.	TRBJ2-5	many	TGTGCCAGCAGTGAAACCAACCAAGAGACCCAGTACTTC	CASSETNQETQYF
TRBV5-1	.	TRBJ1-6	.	TGCGCCAGCAGCTTGCAGGGGAGCTCCTATAATTCACCCCTCCACTTT	CASSLQGSSYNSPLHF
TRBV28	.	TRBJ2-4	few	TGTGCCAGCAGTCCTATTGGGGCCAAAAACATTCAGTACTTC	CASSPIGAKNIQYF
TRBV18	.	TRBJ1-1	.	.	CASSPGTAGYGYTFGSGTEAFF
TRBV5-1	.	TRBJ2-7	.	TGCGCCAGCAGACAACTTCCGCTAAGCTCCTACGAGCAGTACTTC	CASRQLPLSSYEQYF
TRBV12-3/TRBV12-4	TRBD1	TRBJ1-5	.	TGTGCCAGCAACACACCGCACCGGGGACAGGGGGATCAGCCCCAGCATTTT	CASNTPHRGQGDQPQHF
TRBV11-3	.	TRBJ1-2	few	TGTGCCAGCAGCTTAGATTCGGGGGGCGCAGGCTATGGCTACACCTTC	CASSLDSGGAGYGYTF
TRBV11-1	.	TRBJ2-3	.	TGTGCCAGCAGCAGCTGGGGTCCGCGGGCAGATACGCAGTATTTT	CASSSWGPRADTQYF
TRBV25-1	TRBD1	TRBJ1-5	.	TGTGCCAGCAGTGCCGGACAGGGCCCGTACAATCAGCCCCAGCATTTT	CASSAGQGPYNQPQHF
TRBV29-1	TRBD1	TRBJ2-5	many	TGCAGCGTCGTCGGGACAGGGCAAGAGACCCAGTACTTC	CSVVGTGQETQYF
TRBV4-1	.	TRBJ1-5	.	TGCGCCAGCAGCCAAGGGGAGGGTCGACAGGTCAATCAGCCCCAGCATTTT	CASSQGEGRQVNQPQHF
TRBV29-1	.	TRBJ2-2	.	TGCAGCGTTGACACCGGGGAGCTGTTTTTT	CSVDTGELFF
TRBV28	.	TRBJ2-1	.	TGTGCCAGCAGGAACCGGGAAACGGCCTTCTTC	CASRNRETAFF
TRBV3-1	.	TRBJ1-4	.	TGTGCCAGCAGCCAAGCTTTGGGGGGGAAACTGTTTTTT	CASSQALGGKLFF
TRBV29-1	.	TRBJ1-1	.	TGCAGCGGGGCCCCGTGGGGGATGGACACTGAAGCTTTCTTT	CSGAPWGMDTEAFF
TRBV9	.	TRBJ2-2	.	TGTGCCAGCAGCGTACGTACTAGTGGCACCGGGGAGCTGTTTTTT	CASSVRTSGTGELFF
TRBV12-3/TRBV12-4	TRBD2	TRBJ2-7	many	TGTGCCAGCAGTTACCGGGGGGGGTCCGAGCAGTACTTC	CASSYRGGSEQYF
TRBV12-3/TRBV12-4	.	TRBJ2-5	few	TGTGCCAGCAGTTTAAAACAGGGTTCGGGGGGAGAGACCCAGTACTTC	CASSLKQGSGGETQYF
TRBV20-1	TRBD1	TRBJ1-1	.	TGCAGTACCTGGGACAGTGGAGCTTTCTTT	CSTWDSGAFF
TRBV7-2	.	TRBJ2-1	many	TGTGCCAGCAGGACCCAGCTCAATGAGCAGTTCTTC	CASRTQLNEQFF
TRBV7-8	TRBD2	TRBJ2-1	many	TGTGCCAGCAGTCGCCGACTAGCGGGGGGCCTCTACAATGAGCAGTTCTTC	CASSRRLAGGLYNEQFF
TRBV18	.	TRBJ1-1	once	TGTGCCATCGGCGGGGGGATGAACACTGAAGCTTTCTTT	CAIGGGMNTEAFF
TRBV12-3/TRBV12-4	TRBD2	TRBJ2-1	once	TGTGCCAGCAGTTTTCAGGGACTAGCGTACAATGAGCAGTTCTTC	CASSFQGLAYNEQFF
TRBV27	.	TRBJ1-1	.	TGTGCCAGCAGTATAAGGGGTCGGGCTTTCTTT	CASSIRGRAFF
TRBV21-1	.	TRBJ2-7	few	TGTGCCAGCAGCTCGACAGGGTCAGAGTACGAGCAGTACTTC	CASSSTGSEYEQYF
TRBV6-1	TRBD1	TRBJ2-7	.	TGTGCCACCAAGACAGGGGTGATCTACGAGCAGTACTTC	CATKTGVIYEQYF
TRBV7-9	.	TRBJ2-4	many	TGTGCCAGCAGCCCGAGTGCTGCGTGGGGATTAGCCAAAAACATTCAGTACTTC	CASSPSAAWGLAKNIQYF
TRBV24-1	TRBD2	TRBJ2-1	once	TGTGCCACCAGTGACAAAGGACCCCGTTCTAGCGGTTCCTACAATGAGCAGTTCTTC	CATSDKGPRSSGSYNEQFF
TRBV20-1	.	TRBJ2-5	few	TGCAGTGCTAGCACGATCGAGACCCAGTACTTC	CSASTIETQYF
TRBV5-6	.	TRBJ1-2	few	TGTGCCAGCAGCTTGGTTGACAGTCCTTGGGACGGCTACACCTTC	CASSLVDSPWDGYTF
TRBV5-1	.	TRBJ2-1	few	TGCGCCAGCAGCTTGGCCCTAGCAAACGATGAGCAGTTCTTC	CASSLALANDEQFF
TRBV7-2	.	TRBJ1-5	few	TGTGCCAGCAGCTTGCAAGGGGGGGGCCAGCCCCAGCATTTT	CASSLQGGGQPQHF
TRBV12-3/TRBV12-4	TRBD2	TRBJ2-7	many	TGTGCCAGCAGTTCTGGACTAGCGGGGGGGAAGAACGAGCAGTACTTC	CASSSGLAGGKNEQYF
TRBV30	.	TRBJ2-2	.	TGTGCCTGGAGGTGGTTCACCACCGGGGAGCTGTTTTTT	CAWRWFTTGELFF
TRBV5-1	TRBD1	TRBJ1-5	few	TGCGCCAGCAGCCCCGGACAGGGGGTTGGTAATCAGCCCCAGCATTTT	CASSPGQGVGNQPQHF
TRBV12-3/TRBV12-4	TRBD2	TRBJ2-5	.	TGTGCCAGCAGCGGGACTAGCGCTGAGACCCAGTACTTC	CASSGTSAETQYF
TRBV3-1	.	TRBJ1-6	few	TGTGCCAGCAGCCAAGTAAATGGTTCACCCCTCCACTTT	CASSQVNGSPLHF
TRBV4-1	.	TRBJ1-4	few	TGCGCCAGCAGCCAAGACTTGGGAAAACTGTTTTTT	CASSQDLGKLFF
TRBV20-1	TRBD1	TRBJ2-1	.	TGCAGTGCCAGGACAGGGGGCTACATTGAGCAGTTCTTC	CSARTGGYIEQFF
TRBV10-3	.	TRBJ1-6	.	TGTGCCATCAAGGAGACAGGTCCAAATTCACCCCTCCACTTT	CAIKETGPNSPLHF
TRBV28	TRBD1	TRBJ1-2	few	TGTGCCAGCAGTTTACCCTCCGGACAGGGCGATTATGGCTACACCTTC	CASSLPSGQGDYGYTF
TRBV29-1	TRBD1	TRBJ2-7	many	TGCAGCGTTGAAGGGTGGGACAGCTACGAGCAGTACTTC	CSVEGWDSYEQYF
TRBV18	.	TRBJ2-7	few	TGTGCCAGCTCACCCTCGGGGGAAGGAGAGCAGTACTTC	CASSPSGEGEQYF
TRBV7-9	TRBD2	TRBJ2-1	few	TGTGCCAGCAGCTTAGGGATAGCGGGGCCCCATGAGCAGTTCTTC	CASSLGIAGPHEQFF
TRBV28	.	TRBJ2-5	.	TGTGCCAGCAGCTGGGACGTTAGGGAAGGGGAGACCCAGTACTTC	CASSWDVREGETQYF
TRBV29-1	TRBD1	TRBJ2-7	.	TGCAGCGCCCAGGGACAGGGGATCTACGAGCAGTACTTC	CSAQGQGIYEQYF
TRBV11-2	.	TRBJ2-1	.	TGTGCCAGCAGCCCGAGGCGAGGACAATTACCTCACAATGAGCAGTTCTTC	CASSPRRGQLPHNEQFF
TRBV7-2	.	TRBJ1-5	.	TGTGCCAGCAGCTCCTCGAGGGGAAAAAATCGGCCCCAGCATTTT	CASSSSRGKNRPQHF
TRBV12-3/TRBV12-4	.	TRBJ1-2	few	TGTGCCAGCAGTCAGGGAGTCGGCTATGGCTACACCTTC	CASSQGVGYGYTF